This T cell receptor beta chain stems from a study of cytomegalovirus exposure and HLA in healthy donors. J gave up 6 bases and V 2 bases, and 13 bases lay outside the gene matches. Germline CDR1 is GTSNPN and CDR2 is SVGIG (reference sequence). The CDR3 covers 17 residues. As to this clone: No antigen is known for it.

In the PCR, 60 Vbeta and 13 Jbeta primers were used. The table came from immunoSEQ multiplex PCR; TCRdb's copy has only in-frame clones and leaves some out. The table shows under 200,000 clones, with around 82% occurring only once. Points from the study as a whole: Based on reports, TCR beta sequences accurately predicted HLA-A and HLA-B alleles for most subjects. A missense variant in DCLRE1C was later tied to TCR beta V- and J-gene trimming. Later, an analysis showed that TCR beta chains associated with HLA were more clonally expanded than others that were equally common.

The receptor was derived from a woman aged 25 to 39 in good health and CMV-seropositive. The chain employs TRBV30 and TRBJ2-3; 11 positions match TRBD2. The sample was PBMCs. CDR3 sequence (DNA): TGTGCCTGGAGTAGGCCTAGCGGGGGGACTAAACCTGATACGCAGTATTTT. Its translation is CAWSRPSGGTKPDTQYF. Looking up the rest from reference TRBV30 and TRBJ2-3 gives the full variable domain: SQTIHQWPATLVQPVGSPLSLECTVEGTSNPNLYWYRQAAGRGLQLLFYSVGIGQISSEVPQNLSASRPQDRQFILSSKKLLLSDSGFYLCAWSRPSGGTKPDTQYFGPGTRLTVL.